These 2 T cell receptor beta chains share one sample of origin, sequenced in a study of shared T cell receptors in the human thymus. The data were produced by immunoSEQ multiplex PCR, yet TCRdb's version contains in-frame clones alone and is incomplete. Of around 340,000 clones detected, 85% to 95% appear once; the ten largest clones hold 0.02%. The sample consisted of thymocytes. All receptors derive from a human donor.

The chain carries TRBV6-4 and TRBJ2-1, with 7 bases that match TRBD2. The J segment lost 3 bases and the V segment lost 6 bases, leaving 14 bases of the junction unmatched. The CDR3 length is 17 residues. Germline V gene sequence: CDR1 MRHNA, CDR2 SNTAGT. The CDR3 bases are TGTGCCAGCAGCGCCCAGGGAGGGTCCCTACACTACAATGAGCAGTTCTTC. It is translated as CASSAQGGSLHYNEQFF.

The rearrangement uses TRBV11-3 and TRBJ2-7; D call uncertain. The V and J ends lost 1 base and 5 bases respectively, with 15 bases between them. The CDR3 has 15 amino acids. The germline gives CDR1 SGHNT, CDR2 YENEEA. This CDR3 is CASSLGAQRTHEQYF. As DNA, the CDR3 is TGTGCCAGCAGCTTAGGGGCTCAGCGAACTCACGAGCAGTACTTC.